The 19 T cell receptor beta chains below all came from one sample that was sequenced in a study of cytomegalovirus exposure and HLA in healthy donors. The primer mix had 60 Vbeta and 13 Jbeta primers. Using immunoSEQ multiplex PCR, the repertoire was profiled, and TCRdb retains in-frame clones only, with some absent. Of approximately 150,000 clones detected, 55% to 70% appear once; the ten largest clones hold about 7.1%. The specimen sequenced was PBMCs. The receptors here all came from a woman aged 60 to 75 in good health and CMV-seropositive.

The CDR3 bases are TGTGCCAGCAGTGAATATAGTGTCCCGAATGGAGGTCCCACTGAAGCTTTCTTT. Its translation is CASSEYSVPNGGPTEAFF. The rearrangement joins TRBV25-1 to TRBJ1-1; the D is unclear. Germline values: CDR1 MGHDK, CDR2 SYGVNS. The germline V and J ends were trimmed by 0 bases and 4 bases, with 21 bases remaining between them. The CDR3 spans 18 residues.

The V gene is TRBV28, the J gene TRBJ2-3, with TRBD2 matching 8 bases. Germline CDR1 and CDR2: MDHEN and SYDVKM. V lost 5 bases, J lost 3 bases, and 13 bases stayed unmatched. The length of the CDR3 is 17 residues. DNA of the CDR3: TGTGCCAGCAGTCCTACCTCCGGGACTAGAAGGACAGATACGCAGTATTTT. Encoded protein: CASSPTSGTRRTDTQYF.

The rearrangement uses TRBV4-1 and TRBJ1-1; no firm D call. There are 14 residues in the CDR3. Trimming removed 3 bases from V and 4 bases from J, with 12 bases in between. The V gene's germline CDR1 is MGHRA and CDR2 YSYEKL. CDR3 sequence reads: CASSQETRGTEAFF. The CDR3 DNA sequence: TGCGCCAGCAGCCAGGAGACTCGGGGCACTGAAGCTTTCTTT.

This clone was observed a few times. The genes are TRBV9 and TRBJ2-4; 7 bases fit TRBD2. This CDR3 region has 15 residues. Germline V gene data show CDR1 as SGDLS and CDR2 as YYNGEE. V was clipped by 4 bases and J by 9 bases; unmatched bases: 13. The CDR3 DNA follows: TGTGCCAGCAGCACTACGGGAGGCTGGTTGGGCATTCAGTACTTC. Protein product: CASSTTGGWLGIQYF.

CDR3 nucleotides: TGTGCCAGCAGCTTGGGGCGGTACGAGCAGTACTTC. Translation gives CASSLGRYEQYF. The rearrangement joins TRBV5-6 to TRBJ2-7; D remains ambiguous. The germline V and J ends were trimmed by 0 bases and 4 bases, with 5 bases remaining between them. The germline V gene has CDR1 SGHDT and CDR2 YYEEEE. The CDR3 is made up of 12 amino acids. Combining the CDR3 with reference TRBV5-6 and TRBJ2-7 gives the whole variable domain DAGVTQSPTHLIKTRGQQVTLRCSPKSGHDTVSWYQQALGQGPQFIFQYYEEEERQRGNFPDRFSGHQFPNYSSELNVNALLLGDSALYLCASSLGRYEQYFGPGTRLTVT.

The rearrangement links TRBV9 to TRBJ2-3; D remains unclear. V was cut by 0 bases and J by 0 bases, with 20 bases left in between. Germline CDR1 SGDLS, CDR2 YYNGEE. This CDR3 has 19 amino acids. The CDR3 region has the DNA TGTGCCAGCAGCGTAGGGGTAGCTCCCACTGGATCTAGCACAGATACGCAGTATTTT. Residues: CASSVGVAPTGSSTDTQYF.

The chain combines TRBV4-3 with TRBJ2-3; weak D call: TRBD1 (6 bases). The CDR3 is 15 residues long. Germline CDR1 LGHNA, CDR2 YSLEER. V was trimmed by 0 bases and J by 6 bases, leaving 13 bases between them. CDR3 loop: CASSQERGTLDTQYF. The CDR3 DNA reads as TGCGCCAGCAGCCAAGAGAGGGGGACCCTGGATACGCAGTATTTT.

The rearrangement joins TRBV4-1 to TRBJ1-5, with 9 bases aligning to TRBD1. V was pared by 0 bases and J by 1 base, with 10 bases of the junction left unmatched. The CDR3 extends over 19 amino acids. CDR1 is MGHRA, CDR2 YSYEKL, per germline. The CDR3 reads CASSQDWRQGVRSNQPQHF. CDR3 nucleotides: TGCGCCAGCAGCCAAGATTGGCGACAGGGGGTCCGGAGCAATCAGCCCCAGCATTTT.

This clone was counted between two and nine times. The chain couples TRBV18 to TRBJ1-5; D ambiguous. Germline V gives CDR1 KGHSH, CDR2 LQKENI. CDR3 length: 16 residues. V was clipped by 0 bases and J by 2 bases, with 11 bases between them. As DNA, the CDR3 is TGTGCCAGCTCACCACCACGGGTTGGAGGCAATCAGCCCCAGCATTTT. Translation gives CASSPPRVGGNQPQHF.

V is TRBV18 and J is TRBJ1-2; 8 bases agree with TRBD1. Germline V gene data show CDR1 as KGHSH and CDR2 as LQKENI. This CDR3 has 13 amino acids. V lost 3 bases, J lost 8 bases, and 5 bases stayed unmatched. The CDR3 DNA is TGTGCCAGCTCACCGCAGGGGGCGGAAGGCTACACCTTC. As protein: CASSPQGAEGYTF.

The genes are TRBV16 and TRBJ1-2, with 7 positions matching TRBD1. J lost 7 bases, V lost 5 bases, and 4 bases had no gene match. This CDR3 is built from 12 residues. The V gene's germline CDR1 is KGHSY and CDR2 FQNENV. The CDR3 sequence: CASSYHRGGYTF. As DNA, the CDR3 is TGTGCCAGCAGCTACCACAGGGGTGGCTACACCTTC. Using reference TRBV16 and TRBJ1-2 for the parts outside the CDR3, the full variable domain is GEEVAQTPKHLVRGEGQKAKLYCAPIKGHSYVFWYQQVLKNEFKFLISFQNENVFDETGMPKERFSAKCLPNSPCSLEIQATKLEDSAVYFCASSYHRGGYTFGSGTRLTVV.

This chain's CDR3 is CASSETPGLAGGDEQFF. The CDR3 DNA reads as TGTGCCAGCAGTGAAACCCCCGGACTAGCGGGAGGAGATGAGCAGTTCTTC. The gene calls are TRBV25-1 and TRBJ2-1; TRBD2 agrees at 14 bases. The length of the CDR3 is 17 residues. CDR1 and CDR2 (germline): MGHDK, SYGVNS. Trimming took 2 bases from V and 8 from J; bases not matched to a gene: 8.

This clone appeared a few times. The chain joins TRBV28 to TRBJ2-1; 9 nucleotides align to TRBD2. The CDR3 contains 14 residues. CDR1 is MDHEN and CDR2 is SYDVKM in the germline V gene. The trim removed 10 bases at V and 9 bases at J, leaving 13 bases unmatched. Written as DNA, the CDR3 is TGTGCCACCCTAGTTTCCCTAGCGGGAACTGAGCAGTTCTTC. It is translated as CATLVSLAGTEQFF.

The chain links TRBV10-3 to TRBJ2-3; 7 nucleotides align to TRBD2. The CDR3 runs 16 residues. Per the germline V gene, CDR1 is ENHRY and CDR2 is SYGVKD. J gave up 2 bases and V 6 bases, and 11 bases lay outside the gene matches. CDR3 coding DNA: TGTGCCATCAGCGGCGGGGGAGGAGAATCCACAGATACGCAGTATTTT. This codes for CAISGGGGESTDTQYF.

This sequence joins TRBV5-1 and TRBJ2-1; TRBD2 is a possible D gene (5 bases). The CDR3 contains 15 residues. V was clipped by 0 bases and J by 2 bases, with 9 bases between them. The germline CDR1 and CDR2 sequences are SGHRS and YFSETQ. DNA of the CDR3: TGCGCCAGCAGCTTGGGTCTAGCCACCTACAATGAGCAGTTCTTC. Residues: CASSLGLATYNEQFF.

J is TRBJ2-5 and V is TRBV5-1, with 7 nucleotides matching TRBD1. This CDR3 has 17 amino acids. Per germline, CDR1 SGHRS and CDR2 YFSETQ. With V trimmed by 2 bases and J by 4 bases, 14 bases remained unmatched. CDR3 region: CASSLPPRQGSIETQYF. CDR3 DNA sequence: TGCGCCAGCAGCTTACCACCCAGACAGGGTTCAATAGAGACCCAGTACTTC.

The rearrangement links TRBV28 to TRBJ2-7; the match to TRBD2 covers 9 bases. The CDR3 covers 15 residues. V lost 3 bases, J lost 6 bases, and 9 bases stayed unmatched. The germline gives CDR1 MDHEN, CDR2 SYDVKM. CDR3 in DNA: TGTGCCAGCAGTTTCCCCGCACTAGCGGGCTTCGAGCAGTACTTC. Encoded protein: CASSFPALAGFEQYF.

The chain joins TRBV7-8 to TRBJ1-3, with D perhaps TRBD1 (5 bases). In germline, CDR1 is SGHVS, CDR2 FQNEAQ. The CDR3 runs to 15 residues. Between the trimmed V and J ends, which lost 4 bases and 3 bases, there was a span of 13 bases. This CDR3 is CASSSGGTFGNTIYF. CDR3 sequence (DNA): TGTGCCAGCAGCTCCGGGGGGACTTTTGGAAACACCATATATTTT.

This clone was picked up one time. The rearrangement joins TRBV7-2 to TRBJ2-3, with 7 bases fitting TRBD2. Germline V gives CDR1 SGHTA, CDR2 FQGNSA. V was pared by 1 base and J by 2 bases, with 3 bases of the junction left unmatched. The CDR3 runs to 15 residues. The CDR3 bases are TGTGCCAGCAGCTTAGGACTAGCCCACACAGATACGCAGTATTTT. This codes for CASSLGLAHTDTQYF. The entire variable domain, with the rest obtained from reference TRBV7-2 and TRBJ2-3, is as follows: GAGVSQSPSNKVTEKGKDVELRCDPISGHTALYWYRQSLGQGLEFLIYFQGNSAPDKSGLPSDRFSAERTGGSVSTLTIQRTQQEDSAVYLCASSLGLAHTDTQYFGPGTRLTVL.